A selection of T cell receptor beta chains follows, all from one sample in a study of T cells after posttransplantation cyclophosphamide. Produced via immunoSEQ multiplex PCR; TCRdb's table is partial and in-frame only. The table records about 9,800 clones, roughly nine tenths of them present only once. This specimen was PBMCs, taken around 440 days after allogeneic stem cell transplant with calcineurin inhibitor and methotrexate. These receptors all stem from a male patient aged 50 to 59 who received an allogeneic stem cell transplant from an unrelated donor, was CMV-positive, and had chronic GVHD only. Some T cells may be supplied by the graft donor. Both conserved end residues are part of each CDR3.

j_call	v_call	cdr3_aa
TRBJ2-3	TRBV30	CAWSLQPRTSGGEPSVADTQYF
TRBJ1-4	TRBV4-1	CASSQSDADNEKLFF
TRBJ1-2	TRBV29-1	CSATGETNYGYTF
TRBJ1-6	TRBV13	CASSDTGFSYNSPLHF
TRBJ1-2	TRBV9	CASSVPQQGVGGYTF
TRBJ2-7	TRBV5-6	CASSYDRGFYEQYF
TRBJ2-7	TRBV7-9	CASSLELAVTYEQYF
TRBJ2-3	TRBV19	CASSIEGGALTDTQYF
TRBJ1-2	TRBV12-5	CASGPRTGDYGYTF
TRBJ2-1	TRBV5-1	CASSFQVYNEQFF
TRBJ1-1	TRBV2	CASSEQGGNTEAFF
TRBJ2-5	TRBV5-5	CASSLGTGKETQYF
TRBJ2-1	TRBV28	CASGRGQSNNEQFF